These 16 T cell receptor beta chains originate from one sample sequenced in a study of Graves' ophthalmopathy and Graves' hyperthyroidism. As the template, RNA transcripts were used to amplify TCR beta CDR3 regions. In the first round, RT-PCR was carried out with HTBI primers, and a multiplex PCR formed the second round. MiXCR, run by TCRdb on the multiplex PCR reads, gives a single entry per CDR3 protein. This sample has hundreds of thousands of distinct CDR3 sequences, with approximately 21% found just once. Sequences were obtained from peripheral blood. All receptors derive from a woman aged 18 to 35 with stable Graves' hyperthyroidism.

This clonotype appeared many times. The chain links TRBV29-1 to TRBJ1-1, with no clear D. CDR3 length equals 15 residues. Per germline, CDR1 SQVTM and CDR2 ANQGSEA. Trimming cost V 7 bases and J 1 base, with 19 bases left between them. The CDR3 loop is CSATSPDWGNTEAFF. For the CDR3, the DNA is TGCAGCGCGACCTCCCCGGACTGGGGGAACACTGAAGCTTTCTTT.

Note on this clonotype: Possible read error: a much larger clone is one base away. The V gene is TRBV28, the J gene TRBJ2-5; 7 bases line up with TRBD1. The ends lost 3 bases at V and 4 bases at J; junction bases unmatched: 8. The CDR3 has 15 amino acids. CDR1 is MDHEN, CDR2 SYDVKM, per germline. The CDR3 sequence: CASSFTGTEGETQYF. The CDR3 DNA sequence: TGTGCCAGCAGTTTCACCGGGACAGAGGGAGAGACCCAGTACTTC.

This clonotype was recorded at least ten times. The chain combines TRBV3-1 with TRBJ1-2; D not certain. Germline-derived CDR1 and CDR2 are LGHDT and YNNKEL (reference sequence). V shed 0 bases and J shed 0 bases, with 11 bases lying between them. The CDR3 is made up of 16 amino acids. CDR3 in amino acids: CASSQDRRTPNYGYTF. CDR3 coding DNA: TGTGCCAGCAGCCAAGATAGGAGAACCCCTAACTATGGCTACACCTTC.

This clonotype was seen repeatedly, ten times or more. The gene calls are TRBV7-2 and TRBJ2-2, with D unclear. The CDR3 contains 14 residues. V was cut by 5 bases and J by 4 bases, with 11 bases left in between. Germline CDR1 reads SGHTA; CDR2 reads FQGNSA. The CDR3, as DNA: TGTGCCAGCAGCCCACCGACTTCCACCGGGGAGCTGTTTTTT. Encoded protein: CASSPPTSTGELFF.

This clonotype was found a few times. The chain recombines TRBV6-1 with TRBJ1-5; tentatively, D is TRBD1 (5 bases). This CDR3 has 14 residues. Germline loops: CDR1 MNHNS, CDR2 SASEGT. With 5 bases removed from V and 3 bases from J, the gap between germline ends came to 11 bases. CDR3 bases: TGTGCCAGCAGTAAACAGGATCCCAATCAGCCCCAGCATTTT. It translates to CASSKQDPNQPQHF.

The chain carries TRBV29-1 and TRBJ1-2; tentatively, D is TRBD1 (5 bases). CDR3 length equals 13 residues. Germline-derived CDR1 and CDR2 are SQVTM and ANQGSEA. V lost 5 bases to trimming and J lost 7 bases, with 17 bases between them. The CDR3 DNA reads TGCAGCGTTTCGGCCGCAGGGATAGCTGGCTACACCTTC. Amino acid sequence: CSVSAAGIAGYTF.

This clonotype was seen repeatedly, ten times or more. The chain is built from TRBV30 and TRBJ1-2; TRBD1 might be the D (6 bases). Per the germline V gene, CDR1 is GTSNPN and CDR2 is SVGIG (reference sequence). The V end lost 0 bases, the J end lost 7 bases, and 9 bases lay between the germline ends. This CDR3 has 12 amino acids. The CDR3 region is CAWSVQGGGYTF. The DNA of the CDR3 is TGTGCCTGGAGTGTACAGGGAGGTGGCTACACCTTC.

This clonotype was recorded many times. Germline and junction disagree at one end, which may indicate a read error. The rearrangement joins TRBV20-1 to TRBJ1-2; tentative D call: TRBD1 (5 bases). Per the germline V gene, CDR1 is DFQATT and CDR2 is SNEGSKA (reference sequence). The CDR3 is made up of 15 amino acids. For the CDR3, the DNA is TGCAGTGCTAGAGTTGGCGGGACGGCTAATTATGGCTACACCTTC. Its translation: CSARVGGTANYGYTF.

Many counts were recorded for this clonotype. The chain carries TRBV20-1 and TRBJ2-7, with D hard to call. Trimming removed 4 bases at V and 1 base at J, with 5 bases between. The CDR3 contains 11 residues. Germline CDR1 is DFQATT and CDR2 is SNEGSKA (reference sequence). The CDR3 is CSATGSYEQYF. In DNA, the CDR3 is TGCAGTGCTACAGGATCCTACGAGCAGTACTTC.

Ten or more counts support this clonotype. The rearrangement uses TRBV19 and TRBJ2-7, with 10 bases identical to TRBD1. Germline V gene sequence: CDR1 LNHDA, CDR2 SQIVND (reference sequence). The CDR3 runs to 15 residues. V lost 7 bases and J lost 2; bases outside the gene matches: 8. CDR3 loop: CASTKSGTGAYEQYF. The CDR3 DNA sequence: TGTGCCAGTACCAAGTCCGGGACAGGGGCCTACGAGCAGTACTTC.

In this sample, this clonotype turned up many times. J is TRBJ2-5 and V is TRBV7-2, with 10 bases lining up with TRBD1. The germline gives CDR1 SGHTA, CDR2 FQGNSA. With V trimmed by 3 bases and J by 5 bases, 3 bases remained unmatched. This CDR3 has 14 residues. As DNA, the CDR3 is TGTGCCAGCAGCTTTGACAGGGGGCGGGAGACCCAGTACTTC. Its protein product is CASSFDRGRETQYF.

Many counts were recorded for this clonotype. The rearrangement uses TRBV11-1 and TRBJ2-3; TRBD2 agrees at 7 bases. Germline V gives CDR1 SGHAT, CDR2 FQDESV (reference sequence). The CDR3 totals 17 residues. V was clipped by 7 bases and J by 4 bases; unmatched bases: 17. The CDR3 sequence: CASITHSGRGVSDTQYF. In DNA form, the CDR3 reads TGTGCCAGCATCACCCACTCGGGCCGGGGGGTGTCAGATACGCAGTATTTT.

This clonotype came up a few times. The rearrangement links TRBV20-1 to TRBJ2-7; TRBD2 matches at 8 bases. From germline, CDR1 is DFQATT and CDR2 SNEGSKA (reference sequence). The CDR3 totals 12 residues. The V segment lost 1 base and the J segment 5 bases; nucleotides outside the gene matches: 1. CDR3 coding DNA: TGCAGTGCTAGAGGAGCGGGAGACGAGCAGTACTTC. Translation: CSARGAGDEQYF.

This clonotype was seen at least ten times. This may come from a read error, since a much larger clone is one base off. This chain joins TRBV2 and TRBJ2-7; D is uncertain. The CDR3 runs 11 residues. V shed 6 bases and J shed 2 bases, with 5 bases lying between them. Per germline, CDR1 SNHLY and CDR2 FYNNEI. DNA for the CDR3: TGTGCCAGCAGGGTGGCCTACGAGCAGTACTTC. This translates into CASRVAYEQYF.

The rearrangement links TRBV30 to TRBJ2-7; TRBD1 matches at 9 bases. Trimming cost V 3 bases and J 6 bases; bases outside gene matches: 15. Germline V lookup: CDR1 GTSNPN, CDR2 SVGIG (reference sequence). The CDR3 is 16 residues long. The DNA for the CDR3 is TGTGCCTGGAGCGTATGGGTGACAGGGGGTGTATCCGAGCAGTACTTC. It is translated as CAWSVWVTGGVSEQYF.

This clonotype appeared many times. In DNA, the CDR3 is TGTGCCAGCAGTCCGCTGGGGTTGCGGGCTTTTGGCTACACCTTC. Protein sequence: CASSPLGLRAFGYTF. The chain employs TRBV28 and TRBJ1-2; D unclear. The CDR3 sequence is 15 residues long. The germline CDR1 and CDR2 sequences are MDHEN and SYDVKM. V was pared by 5 bases and J by 7 bases, with 20 bases between.